The 24 T cell receptor beta chains below come from one sample, sequenced in a study of shared clonotypes between healthy human individuals. This table comes from immunoSEQ multiplex PCR, and its TCRdb copy is limited to in-frame clones, with some not included. The sample contains about 480,000 clones, over 60% of which appear only once. Material: PBMCs. These receptors originate from a woman aged 40 to 50 in good health. Some clones in this sample may be carry-over from other donors' samples.

The chain uses TRBV18 and TRBJ2-1, with 8 bases matching TRBD1. This CDR3 contains 15 residues. Trimming cost V 4 bases and J 5 bases; bases outside gene matches: 7. Germline CDR1 is KGHSH and CDR2 is LQKENI. This CDR3 reads CASSQRTGPDNEQFF. CDR3 DNA sequence: TGTGCCAGCTCACAGAGGACAGGGCCGGACAATGAGCAGTTCTTC. Filled out from reference TRBV18 and TRBJ2-1, the complete variable domain reads NAGVMQNPRHLVRRRGQEARLRCSPMKGHSHVYWYRQLPEEGLKFMVYLQKENIIDESGMPKERFSAEFPKEGPSILRIQQVVRGDSAAYFCASSQRTGPDNEQFFGPGTRLTVL.

Notes on this clone: The sample carries other DNA sequences with the same CDR3. The CDR3 region is CASSLGASGANVLTF. The CDR3 DNA is TGTGCCAGCAGCTTGGGGGCCTCTGGGGCCAACGTCCTGACTTTC. J is TRBJ2-6 and V is TRBV5-6, with no clear D. V shed 0 bases and J shed 0 bases, with 4 bases lying between them. The CDR3 totals 15 residues. Per germline, CDR1 SGHDT and CDR2 YYEEEE. Together with reference TRBV5-6 and TRBJ2-6, the CDR3 gives the full variable domain: DAGVTQSPTHLIKTRGQQVTLRCSPKSGHDTVSWYQQALGQGPQFIFQYYEEEERQRGNFPDRFSGHQFPNYSSELNVNALLLGDSALYLCASSLGASGANVLTFGAGSRLTVL.

This chain connects TRBV28 to TRBJ2-1; 12 bases agree with TRBD1. The V gene's germline CDR1 is MDHEN and CDR2 SYDVKM. The J segment lost 12 bases and the V segment lost 3 bases, leaving 15 bases of the junction unmatched. This CDR3 is 17 amino acids long. The CDR3 loop reads CASSLMGIGTGGAGQFF. The DNA of the CDR3 is TGTGCCAGCAGTTTGATGGGGATCGGGACAGGGGGCGCCGGGCAGTTCTTC.

This clone was counted a single time. This sequence joins TRBV11-3 and TRBJ2-1; no definite D call. This CDR3 comprises 14 residues. Germline V gene lookup returns CDR1 SGHNT and CDR2 YENEEA. V was clipped by 3 bases and J by 1 base, with 7 bases between them. The CDR3 protein is CASSFSESYNEQFF. For the CDR3, the DNA is TGTGCCAGCAGCTTTAGTGAATCCTACAATGAGCAGTTCTTC.

A word on this clone: An end of the junction does not agree with germline; a read error may underlie this. The V call is TRBV10-3, the J call TRBJ2-7, with 8 nucleotides matching TRBD2. Germline assignment: CDR1 ENHRY and CDR2 SYGVKD. The CDR3 loop spans 14 amino acids. This CDR3 reads CASSEERELYEQYF. The CDR3 DNA follows: TGTGCCAGCAGTGAAGAGCGGGAGCTCTACGAGCAGTACTTC.

The J gene is TRBJ1-5, the V gene TRBV15; D is unclear. The ends were cut back, 0 bases at V and 4 bases at J, with 7 bases in the middle. The CDR3 contains 14 residues. The germline V gene has CDR1 LNHNV and CDR2 YYDKDF (reference sequence). The CDR3 reads CATSRDAVNQPQHF. Here the CDR3 DNA reads TGTGCCACCAGCAGAGATGCGGTGAATCAGCCCCAGCATTTT.

The count of this clone is one. The rearrangement joins TRBV7-8 to TRBJ1-4; D might be TRBD1 (5 bases). The CDR3 is made up of 15 amino acids. Germline V gene data show CDR1 as SGHVS and CDR2 as FQNEAQ. Trimming removed 5 bases at V and 0 bases at J, with 10 bases between. The CDR3 coding sequence is TGTGCCAGCAGCGGCAGGACACCAACTAATGAAAAACTGTTTTTT. Translation: CASSGRTPTNEKLFF.

V gene TRBV7-9 combines with J gene TRBJ2-6; 9 bases agree with TRBD1. V lost 4 bases and J lost 1; bases outside the gene matches: 5. This CDR3 region has 17 residues. The germline CDR1 and CDR2 sequences are SEHNR and FQNEAQ (reference sequence). CDR3 amino acids: CASSSTGGRSGANVLTF. CDR3 coding DNA: TGTGCCAGCAGCTCGACAGGGGGTAGGTCTGGGGCCAACGTCCTGACTTTC.

About this clone itself: This specimen includes other DNA sequences encoding the same CDR3. The rearrangement joins TRBV6-1 to TRBJ2-7; D is undetermined. Per the germline V gene, CDR1 is MNHNS and CDR2 is SASEGT. Between the trimmed V and J ends, which lost 0 bases and 3 bases, there was a span of 0 bases. This CDR3 comprises 11 residues. As DNA, the CDR3 is TGTGCCAGCAGTGAAGCCTACGAGCAGTACTTC. This sequence encodes CASSEAYEQYF.

This clone was observed at least ten times. The rearrangement uses TRBV9 and TRBJ1-3; D is ambiguous. The CDR3 has 15 amino acids. Germline V gene data show CDR1 as SGDLS and CDR2 as YYNGEE. The germline V and J ends were trimmed by 4 bases and 0 bases, with 11 bases remaining between them. CDR3 in DNA: TGTGCCAGCAGCCCTAGGAGCAGCTCTGGAAACACCATATATTTT. Residues: CASSPRSSSGNTIYF.

The chain joins TRBV11-1 to TRBJ2-3; 12 nucleotides line up with TRBD2. Germline trimming cut 3 bases from V and 6 bases from J; bases unmatched to any gene: 1. CDR1 SGHAT and CDR2 FQDESV come from the germline V gene (reference sequence). This CDR3 is 14 amino acids long. The CDR3 coding sequence is TGTGCCAGCAGCTTGACTAGCGGGAGTGATACGCAGTATTTT. It encodes CASSLTSGSDTQYF.

This sequence joins TRBV7-2 and TRBJ1-5, with D tentatively TRBD1 (6 bases). The CDR3 extends over 14 amino acids. Trimming took off 7 bases at V and 7 bases at J, with 17 bases between the two ends. Germline loops: CDR1 SGHTA, CDR2 FQGNSA. CDR3 sequence reads: CASTRGGAGQPQHF. CDR3 nucleotide sequence: TGTGCCAGCACTCGGGGGGGGGCCGGGCAGCCCCAGCATTTT.

This chain joins TRBV15 and TRBJ2-1; no reliable D call. V shed 0 bases and J shed 14 bases, with 20 bases lying between them. Germline CDR1 and CDR2: LNHNV and YYDKDF (reference sequence). This CDR3 is built from 15 residues. CDR3 sequence: CATSRDRAEIAVEFF. CDR3 coding DNA: TGTGCCACCAGCAGAGATCGGGCGGAAATAGCAGTAGAGTTCTTC.

Only a few counts were recorded for this clone. V and J are TRBV6-1 and TRBJ1-2, with TRBD1 identical over 10 bases. Germline CDR1 and CDR2: MNHNS and SASEGT. The CDR3 runs to 14 residues. J was trimmed by 4 bases and V by 1 base; bases with no gene match: 0. In DNA, the CDR3 is TGTGCCAGCAGTGAAGGGACAGGGGGCTATGGCTACACCTTC. It yields the protein CASSEGTGGYGYTF.

The J gene is TRBJ2-1, the V gene TRBV11-2; D not resolved. From germline, CDR1 is SGHAT and CDR2 FQNNGV. Trimming removed 5 bases from V and 0 bases from J, with 11 bases in between. This CDR3 has 15 residues. CDR3 nucleotides: TGTGCCAGCAGCACCCACAGCAGCTCCTACAATGAGCAGTTCTTC. This encodes CASSTHSSSYNEQFF. Together with reference TRBV11-2 and TRBJ2-1, the CDR3 gives the full variable domain: EAGVAQSPRYKIIEKRQSVAFWCNPISGHATLYWYQQILGQGPKLLIQFQNNGVVDDSQLPKDRFSAERLKGVDSTLKIQPAKLEDSAVYLCASSTHSSSYNEQFFGPGTRLTVL.

This sequence joins TRBV29-1 and TRBJ2-7, with 7 bases aligning to TRBD1. The CDR3 sequence is 12 residues long. The germline V gene has CDR1 SQVTM and CDR2 ANQGSEA. The ends lost 7 bases at V and 4 bases at J; junction bases unmatched: 7. CDR3 sequence: CSARTGGYEQYF. The CDR3 coding sequence is TGCAGCGCCAGGACAGGCGGATACGAGCAGTACTTC.

This chain uses TRBV9 with TRBJ1-2; D not resolved. CDR3 length: 15 residues. V was clipped by 0 bases and J by 0 bases, with 9 bases between them. Germline V gene sequence: CDR1 SGDLS, CDR2 YYNGEE. The CDR3 DNA sequence: TGTGCCAGCAGCGTAGAACCTCTTGCTAACTATGGCTACACCTTC. Residues: CASSVEPLANYGYTF.

The chain has TRBV6-1 and TRBJ2-3; 10 bases map to TRBD1. Per germline, CDR1 MNHNS and CDR2 SASEGT. This CDR3 has 15 residues. Losses at the gene ends were 6 bases for V and 2 bases for J; bases not matched to a gene: 5. CDR3 DNA: TGTGCCAGCAGCACCGGGACAGGGGTCACAGATACGCAGTATTTT. Its translation: CASSTGTGVTDTQYF.

This sequence joins TRBV7-2 and TRBJ2-1, with D possibly TRBD2 on 6 matching bases. Germline CDR1 is SGHTA and CDR2 is FQGNSA. V was trimmed by 1 base and J by 7 bases, leaving 11 bases between them. The length of the CDR3 is 14 residues. CDR3 nucleotides: TGTGCCAGCAGCTTAGGTCTAGCGAAGAATGAGCAGTTCTTC. Translating gives CASSLGLAKNEQFF.

This clone was counted once. This chain uses TRBV29-1 with TRBJ2-3, with D unclear. V dropped 0 bases and J dropped 3 bases, with 13 bases sitting between them. CDR1 and CDR2 (germline): SQVTM, ANQGSEA. The CDR3 is 15 amino acids. The CDR3: CSVEDSRIGTDTQYF. The CDR3 nucleotides are TGCAGCGTTGAAGATTCCAGAATCGGTACAGATACGCAGTATTTT.

V is TRBV10-1 and J is TRBJ2-7, with TRBD2 matching 7 bases. CDR1 is WNHNN, CDR2 SYGVQD, per germline (reference sequence). V dropped 2 bases and J dropped 2; count of bases not matched to a gene: 6. This CDR3 region has 15 residues. The chain's CDR3 is CASSESSGLTYEQYF. The CDR3 region has the DNA TGCGCCAGCAGTGAGAGTAGCGGGTTAACCTACGAGCAGTACTTC.

The V gene is TRBV21-1, the J gene TRBJ2-2; TRBD2, as called in the table, went unchecked against the DNA. TRBV21-1 is annotated as a pseudogene. The CDR3 runs to 17 residues. The CDR3 here is CASSGASGSPWGGELFF. The DNA of the CDR3 is TGTGCCAGCAGCGGGGCTAGCGGGAGCCCCTGGGGCGGGGAGCTGTTTTTT.

The rearrangement links TRBV7-2 to TRBJ2-5; D is undetermined. CDR1 is SGHTA and CDR2 is FQGNSA in the germline V gene. The V end was cut by 4 bases, the J end by 2 bases, with 11 bases between. The CDR3 contains 14 residues. The CDR3 DNA reads as TGTGCCAGCAGCTCCGCCGGGCCGCAAGAGACCCAGTACTTC. It specifies CASSSAGPQETQYF.

V usage is TRBV6-6 and J usage is TRBJ2-7; D is perhaps TRBD1 (6 bases). This CDR3 is 14 amino acids long. The V gene's germline CDR1 is MNHNY and CDR2 SVGAGI (reference sequence). Trimming cost V 5 bases and J 3 bases, with 14 bases left between them. The CDR3 nucleotides are TGTGCCAGCAGTGCCGGACAGACCGGCTACGAGCAGTACTTC. This sequence encodes CASSAGQTGYEQYF.